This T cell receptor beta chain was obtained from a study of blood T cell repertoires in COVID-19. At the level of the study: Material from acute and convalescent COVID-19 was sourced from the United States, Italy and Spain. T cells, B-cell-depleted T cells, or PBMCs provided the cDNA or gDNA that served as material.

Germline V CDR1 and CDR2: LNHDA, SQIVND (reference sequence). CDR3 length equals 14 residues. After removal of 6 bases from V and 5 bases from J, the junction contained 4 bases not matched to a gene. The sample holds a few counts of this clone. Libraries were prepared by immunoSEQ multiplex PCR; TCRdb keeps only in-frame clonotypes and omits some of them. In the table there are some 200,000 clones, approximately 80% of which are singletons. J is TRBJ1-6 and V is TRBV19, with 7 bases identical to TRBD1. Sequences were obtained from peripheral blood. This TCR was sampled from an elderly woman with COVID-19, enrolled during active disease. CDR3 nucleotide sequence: TGTGCCAGTAGCCTTGGGACAGATAATTCACCCCTCCACTTT. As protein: CASSLGTDNSPLHF.